Following are 13 T cell receptor beta chains from one sample sequenced in a study of control samples from healthy donors and cancer patients. Produced via immunoSEQ multiplex PCR; TCRdb's table is partial and in-frame only. In the table there are 200,000 or so clones, around 94% of which are singletons. Sequencing was done on a sample of blood. Every receptor here comes from a man between 45 and 60 years old in good health.

This clone was observed a few times. This chain links TRBV21-1 with TRBJ1-2. TRBV21-1 is assigned pseudogene status. This CDR3 spans 14 amino acids. The CDR3 loop is CASTGRRSNYGYTF. CDR3 DNA: TGTGCCAGCACCGGGAGGCGTTCTAACTATGGCTACACCTTC.

The V and J genes are TRBV19 and TRBJ1-2; D ambiguous. The length of the CDR3 is 15 residues. Germline V CDR1 and CDR2: LNHDA, SQIVND (reference sequence). V was trimmed by 3 bases and J by 3 bases, leaving 14 bases between them. The DNA of the CDR3 is TGTGCCAGTAGTATTTGGGAAGGGATGGACTATGGCTACACCTTC. Amino acid sequence: CASSIWEGMDYGYTF.

On this clone: The same CDR3 can be traced to other DNA sequences in this sample. This chain uses TRBV7-2 with TRBJ1-2; D is perhaps TRBD1 (6 bases). The V gene's germline CDR1 is SGHTA and CDR2 FQGNSA. V lost 5 bases and J 8 bases, leaving 18 bases between the germline ends. The CDR3 extends over 14 amino acids. The CDR3, as DNA: TGTGCCAGCAGCATTAGACGGGGGGCGGGGGGCTACACCTTC. It is translated as CASSIRRGAGGYTF.

V is TRBV6-5 and J is TRBJ1-6; D call uncertain. CDR3 length: 14 residues. V was trimmed by 6 bases and J by 10 bases, leaving 16 bases between them. Germline V CDR1 and CDR2: MNHEY, SVGAGI. In nucleotides, the CDR3 is TGTGCCAGCAGCCCACTGCTTCAGTCCTCACCCCTCCACTTT. Protein sequence: CASSPLLQSSPLHF.

The V call is TRBV5-4, the J call TRBJ1-2, with a possible D match to TRBD1 (6 bases). The ends were cut back, 4 bases at V and 0 bases at J, with 13 bases in the middle. The germline gives CDR1 SGHNT, CDR2 YYREEE (reference sequence). CDR3 length equals 15 residues. The CDR3 coding sequence is TGTGCCAGCAGCCAGACAGGCCTGGCTAACTATGGCTACACCTTC. Protein product: CASSQTGLANYGYTF.

This clone was observed a few times. The J gene is TRBJ2-2, the V gene TRBV5-1, with 8 bases fitting TRBD1. V was clipped by 4 bases and J by 4 bases; unmatched bases: 6. In germline, CDR1 is SGHRS, CDR2 YFSETQ. The CDR3 covers 15 residues. The CDR3 is CASSARQGSTGELFF. CDR3 nucleotides: TGCGCCAGCAGCGCCCGACAGGGGAGCACCGGGGAGCTGTTTTTT.

The chain's CDR3 is CASSLTWTSGATYNEQFF. As DNA, the CDR3 is TGTGCCAGCAGTTTGACCTGGACTAGCGGGGCGACCTACAATGAGCAGTTCTTC. This sequence joins TRBV5-4 and TRBJ2-1; 12 bases are a match to TRBD2. The CDR3 runs 18 residues. The germline V gene encodes CDR1 SGHNT and CDR2 YYREEE (reference sequence). The V gene end was trimmed by 5 bases and the J gene end by 2 bases; junction bases not matched to a gene: 11.

V usage is TRBV28 and J usage is TRBJ1-2; 7 bases agree with TRBD1. The CDR3 totals 15 residues. CDR1 is MDHEN and CDR2 is SYDVKM in the germline V gene. Losses at the gene ends were 1 base for V and 3 bases for J; bases not matched to a gene: 5. CDR3 amino acids: CASSLLSQGDYGYTF. CDR3 in DNA: TGTGCCAGCAGTTTATTGTCTCAGGGGGACTATGGCTACACCTTC.

V and J are TRBV9 and TRBJ1-4; the D gene is possibly TRBD1 (6 bases). Trimming took off 4 bases at V and 6 bases at J, with 16 bases between the two ends. CDR3 length equals 15 residues. Germline assignment: CDR1 SGDLS and CDR2 YYNGEE. CDR3 residues: CASSLVGGSDEKLFF. The CDR3, as DNA: TGTGCCAGCAGCCTGGTCGGGGGCTCAGATGAAAAACTGTTTTTT.

The chain is built from TRBV29-1 and TRBJ1-2; no clear D. The germline V gene has CDR1 SQVTM and CDR2 ANQGSEA. The length of the CDR3 is 12 residues. Trimming took 1 base from V and 8 from J, leaving 11 bases between them. The CDR3 nucleotides read TGCAGCGTTGAAGGCCAGGAAACGGGCTACACCTTC. Translated: CSVEGQETGYTF.

The chain is built from TRBV30 and TRBJ1-1; D unclear. Germline CDR1 and CDR2: GTSNPN and SVGIG (reference sequence). CDR3 size: 11 residues. V shed 0 bases and J shed 7 bases, with 6 bases lying between them. CDR3 protein: CAWSVRVEAFF. CDR3 coding DNA: TGTGCCTGGAGTGTACGAGTTGAAGCTTTCTTT.

V gene TRBV7-9 combines with J gene TRBJ2-7; maybe TRBD1 (6 bases). This CDR3 has 14 amino acids. CDR1 and CDR2 from the germline V gene are SEHNR and FQNEAQ (reference sequence). With 5 bases removed from V and 0 bases from J, the gap between germline ends came to 11 bases. In DNA, the CDR3 is TGTGCCAGCAGCCTTGGGGGCCTCTCCTACGAGCAGTACTTC. It is translated as CASSLGGLSYEQYF.

The chain carries TRBV7-9 and TRBJ1-3; possibly TRBD1 for D (5 bases). Germline CDR1 SEHNR, CDR2 FQNEAQ (reference sequence). Trimming cost V 5 bases and J 0 bases, with 17 bases left between them. This CDR3 region has 17 residues. The CDR3 region has the DNA TGTGCCAGCAGCCCCCACGGGGGGGGAAGCTCTGGAAACACCATATATTTT. Its translation is CASSPHGGGSSGNTIYF.